Reported below is one T cell receptor (beta chain). The sample comes from a study of technical replicates of blood from a few donors. The assay was immunoSEQ multiplex PCR, and TCRdb's table has in-frame clones only and misses some. This sample has more than 70,000 clones, with about 96% found just once. CDR3 length equals 13 residues. V lost 5 bases and J lost 5, with 13 bases in between. Germline V CDR1 and CDR2: SGHAT, FQNNGV. The chain links TRBV11-2 to TRBJ2-7; D unclear. The origin of this receptor is a human donor in good health. The sequencing input was T cells isolated from PBMCs. The DNA for the CDR3 is TGTGCCAGCAGCCGAGGCAACACGGACGAGCAGTACTTC. Translating it yields CASSRGNTDEQYF.